This T cell receptor (beta chain) was captured in a study of response to subunit inactivated influenza vaccine listed by TCRdb under 2018. Context from the whole study: The study used deep quantitative T cell receptor repertoire profiling to track responses to a trivalent subunit inactivated influenza vaccine. General study outcomes and caveats: It was suggested by the authors that each seasonal influenza vaccination may recruit only a limited number of new T cells.

Libraries were prepared through RT-PCR. TCRdb records Illumina HiSeq 2500 as the sequencer. Clones were called with MiXCR by TCRdb after fastp trimmed the public reads at Q25, and only in-frame beta chains were retained. One record per CDR3 amino acid sequence lists the most common genes and DNA. Present in this sample are 150,000 or so distinct CDR3 sequences, 9.5% to 12% of which were seen just once. About 40% of the sample is held by the ten biggest clonotypes. In the case of this clonotype: The antigen this receptor binds is unknown. Base qualities are missing; no much larger clone stands one base away.

At the junction V is shortened by 5 bases and J by 4 bases, with 11 bases in between. Via the germline V gene (reference sequence), CDR1 is MNHNY and CDR2 SVGAGI. Its CDR3 holds 13 amino acids, cysteine through phenylalanine. Only CDR3 DNA remains: 39 bases, in frame from the first base. The source is a man between 45 and 75 years old who received an inactivated influenza vaccine. Donor details come from another sample of the same person, matched by shared clones. This material consisted of CD8+ T cells sorted from PBMCs, taken around 25 months after vaccination. The rearrangement combines TRBV6-6 with TRBJ1-1; TRBD1 might be the D gene, on 5 matching bases. The nucleotide sequence is given as TGTGCCAGCAGTCCCGTGGGGGGCACTGAAGCTTTCTTT. Protein translation: CASSPVGGTEAFF.